This T cell receptor (beta chain) was recovered during a study of T cell responses to AZD1222 COVID-19 vaccine. In germline, CDR1 is SGHTS, CDR2 YDEGEE. The length of the CDR3 is 14 residues. Trimming shortened V by 2 bases and J by 5 bases, and 13 bases separated the two germline ends. The repertoire was sequenced with immunoSEQ multiplex PCR; TCRdb's copy has only in-frame clones and lacks some. The sample holds more than 100,000 clones; approximately 85% are singletons and the top ten take 7.9%. In the case of this clone: Its antigen is currently unknown.

Broader study findings: The reported proportion of spike-specific TCRs targeting unmutated variant regions was nearly half. Donors were largely white British and mainly female; clonal diversity was possibly underestimated.

This clonotype was sampled from an adult who received the MenACWY meningococcal vaccine as a control. The sequencing here drew on peripheral blood, taken 28 days after the second dose of the MenACWY control vaccine. The gene calls are TRBV5-8 and TRBJ1-1, with D maybe TRBD1 (5 bases). In DNA, the CDR3 is TGTGCCAGCAGCTTTGTGGGGGGTGGGACTGAAGCTTTCTTT. Its protein is CASSFVGGGTEAFF.